This T cell receptor beta chain comes out of a study of blood T cell repertoires in COVID-19. For the study at large: COVID-19 samples from acute and convalescent phases originated in the United States, Italy and Spain. Nucleic acid was either cDNA or gDNA, and it came from T cells, B-cell-depleted T cells, or PBMCs.

Trimming cost V 6 bases and J 14 bases, with 11 bases left between them. Germline CDR1 is SNHLY and CDR2 is FYNNEI. The CDR3 sequence is 10 residues long. Per the authors' pipeline: Estimation of nucleated cell counts was performed using reference gene primer amplification. The table came from immunoSEQ multiplex PCR; TCRdb's copy has only in-frame clones and leaves some out. V and J calls and clone size follow that table, whereas D and trimming were derived from the DNA. The repertoire consists of roughly 90,000 clones, with approximately 90% occurring once and the leading ten covering around 2.1%. The chain links TRBV2 to TRBJ2-1; no clear D gene. The source of this sequence is a man in his forties or fifties with acute or convalescent COVID-19. Sequencing was carried out using peripheral blood. CDR3 protein: CASSAIQKFF. In DNA form, the CDR3 reads TGTGCCAGCAGCGCTATCCAAAAGTTCTTC.